The entry below describes one T cell receptor (beta chain). Its antigen is not known. The data originate from a study of breast tumors, draining lymph nodes, adjacent tissues. Whole-study results and caveats: The lymph node origin of tumor T cells was framed as consistent with a hypothesis, not demonstrated.

Breast cancer patients provided tissue from their axillary draining lymph nodes. TCRdb independently ran MiXCR on the multiplex PCR reads; one entry per CDR3 protein. This sample yields about 200,000 distinct CDR3 sequences, of which roughly 31% are seen a single time; over 4% belongs to the top ten. The V and J ends lost 5 bases and 3 bases respectively, with 19 bases between them. The CDR3 has 16 residues. Germline V gene lookup returns CDR1 SGHTA and CDR2 FQGTGA. The TCR comes from a female donor with breast cancer. Some clones in this sample may be carry-over from other donors' samples. Material for sequencing was axillary lymph node tissue. The chain employs TRBV7-3 and TRBJ1-2; D might be TRBD1 (6 bases). CDR3 bases: TGTGCCAGCAGCCAAGATCCACCGGGACAAGACTATGGCTACACCTTC. It translates to CASSQDPPGQDYGYTF.